The clone carrying this TCR beta chain was detected ten times or more. The authors prepared the TCRbeta library with unique molecular identifiers. A single record per CDR3 protein comes from TCRdb applying MiXCR to the PCR reads. Here the sample spans 380,000 or so distinct CDR3 sequences, 13% being singletons. The data stem from a study of T-cell reconstitution after alpha-beta-depleted transplantation in children. Trimming cost V 6 bases and J 6 bases; bases outside gene matches: 6. The V gene's germline CDR1 is DFQATT and CDR2 SNEGSKA (reference sequence). The CDR3 has 14 amino acids. The sequence derives from a human donor who donated a stem cell graft to a child with Fanconi anemia. The starting material was PBMCs, obtained from the stem cell graft. The chain has TRBV20-1 and TRBJ1-4, with 11 bases matching TRBD1. The CDR3 spells CSASSGQGDEKLFF. The CDR3 coding sequence is TGCAGTGCATCATCGGGACAGGGGGATGAAAAACTGTTTTTT.